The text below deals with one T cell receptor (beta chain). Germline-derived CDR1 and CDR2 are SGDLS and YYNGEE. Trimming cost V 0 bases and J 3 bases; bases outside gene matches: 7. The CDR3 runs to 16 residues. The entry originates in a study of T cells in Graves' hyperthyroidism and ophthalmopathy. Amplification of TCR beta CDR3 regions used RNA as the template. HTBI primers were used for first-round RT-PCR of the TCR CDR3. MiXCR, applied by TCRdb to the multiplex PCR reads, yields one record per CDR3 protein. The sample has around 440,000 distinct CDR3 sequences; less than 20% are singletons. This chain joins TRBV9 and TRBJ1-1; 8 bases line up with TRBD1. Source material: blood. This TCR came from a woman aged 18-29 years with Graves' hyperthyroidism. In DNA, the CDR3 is TGTGCCAGCAGCGTAGTGGAGACAGGGGACGACACTGAAGCTTTCTTT. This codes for CASSVVETGDDTEAFF.